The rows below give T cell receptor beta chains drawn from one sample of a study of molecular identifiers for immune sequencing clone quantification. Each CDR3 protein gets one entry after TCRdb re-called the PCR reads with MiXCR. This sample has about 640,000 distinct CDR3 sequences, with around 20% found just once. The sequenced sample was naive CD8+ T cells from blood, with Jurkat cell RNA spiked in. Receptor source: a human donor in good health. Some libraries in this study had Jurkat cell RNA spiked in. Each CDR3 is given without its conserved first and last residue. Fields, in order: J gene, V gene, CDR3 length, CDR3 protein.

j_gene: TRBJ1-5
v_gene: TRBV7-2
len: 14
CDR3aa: ASSLAGWASNQPQH

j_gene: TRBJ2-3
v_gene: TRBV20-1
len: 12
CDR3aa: SATDREITDTQY

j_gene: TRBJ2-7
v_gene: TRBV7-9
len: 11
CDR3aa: ASSLPLSPEQY

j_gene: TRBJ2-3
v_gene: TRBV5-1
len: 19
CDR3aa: ASSPGLAGVPIHLETDTQY

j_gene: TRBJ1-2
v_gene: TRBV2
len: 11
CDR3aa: ASSGTSNYGYT

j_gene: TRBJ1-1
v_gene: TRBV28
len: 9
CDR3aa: ASTFGVEAF

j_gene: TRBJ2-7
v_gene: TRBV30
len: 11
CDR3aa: AWSVPRGREQY

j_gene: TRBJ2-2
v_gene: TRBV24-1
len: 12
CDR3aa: ATSDAGSGGELF

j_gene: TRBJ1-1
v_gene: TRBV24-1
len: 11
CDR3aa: APRDRAYTEAF

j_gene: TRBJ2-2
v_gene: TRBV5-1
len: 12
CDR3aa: AGSLFWHTGELF

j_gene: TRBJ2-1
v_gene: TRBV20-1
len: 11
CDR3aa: SARAGGRNEQF

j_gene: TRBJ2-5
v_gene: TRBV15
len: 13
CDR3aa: ATSRDLAKLETQY

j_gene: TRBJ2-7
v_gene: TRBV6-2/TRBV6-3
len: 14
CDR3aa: ASSYSTDRVQYEQY

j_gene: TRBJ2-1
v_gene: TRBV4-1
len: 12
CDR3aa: ASSQVSSDNEQF

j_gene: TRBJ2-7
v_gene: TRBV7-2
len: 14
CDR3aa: ASSLAGLAGAYEQY

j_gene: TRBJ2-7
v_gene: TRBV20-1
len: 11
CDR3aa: SARVSDTYEQY

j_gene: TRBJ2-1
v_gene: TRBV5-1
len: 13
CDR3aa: ASGISGRAYNEQF

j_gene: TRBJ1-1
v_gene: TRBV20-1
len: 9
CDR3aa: SATQTHQAF

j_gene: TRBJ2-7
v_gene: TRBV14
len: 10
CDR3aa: ASSQTGVEQY

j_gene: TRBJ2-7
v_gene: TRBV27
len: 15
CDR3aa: ASTPLSPGGPSYEQY

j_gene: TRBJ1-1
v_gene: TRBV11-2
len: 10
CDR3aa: ASRHREPDPF

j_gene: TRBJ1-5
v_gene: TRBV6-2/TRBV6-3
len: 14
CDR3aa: ASSYLAGANNQPQH

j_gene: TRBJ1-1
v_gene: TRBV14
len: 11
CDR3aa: ASSPLSGTLTF

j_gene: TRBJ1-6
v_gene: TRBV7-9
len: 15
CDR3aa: ASSTYLRPGGNSPLH

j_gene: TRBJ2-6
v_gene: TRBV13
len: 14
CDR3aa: ASSSTRRAGANVLT

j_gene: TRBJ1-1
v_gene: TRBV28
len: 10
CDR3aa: ASSDAGHRAF

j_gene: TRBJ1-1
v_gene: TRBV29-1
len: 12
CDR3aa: SVEDWQGMTEAF

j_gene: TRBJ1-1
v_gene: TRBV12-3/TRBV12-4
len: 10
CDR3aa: ASAVVDTVAF

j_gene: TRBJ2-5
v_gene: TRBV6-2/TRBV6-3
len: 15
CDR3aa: ASSYTPGTGGGLTQY

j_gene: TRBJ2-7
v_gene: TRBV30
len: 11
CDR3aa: AWSTSGAYEQY

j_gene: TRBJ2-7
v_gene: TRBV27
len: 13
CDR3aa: ASSLDAGEVYEQY

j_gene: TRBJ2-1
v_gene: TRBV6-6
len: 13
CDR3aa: ASRTQGTGYNEQF

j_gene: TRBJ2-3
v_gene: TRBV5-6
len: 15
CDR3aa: ASSPEALSRSTDTQY

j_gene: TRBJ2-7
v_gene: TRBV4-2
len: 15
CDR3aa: ASSQSIVQPLSYEQY

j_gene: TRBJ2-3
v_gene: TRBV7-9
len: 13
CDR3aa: ASSPIGVSTDTQY

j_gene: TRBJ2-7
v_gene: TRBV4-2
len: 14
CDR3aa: ASSQESRIAGDEQY

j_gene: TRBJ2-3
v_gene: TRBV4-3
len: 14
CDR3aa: ASSPSGQGVYSGQY

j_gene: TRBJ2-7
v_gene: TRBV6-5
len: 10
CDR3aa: ASSYQGLEQY

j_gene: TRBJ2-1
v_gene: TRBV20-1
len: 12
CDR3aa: SARVASGGYEQF

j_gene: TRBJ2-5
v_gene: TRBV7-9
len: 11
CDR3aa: ASSLLGEGTQY

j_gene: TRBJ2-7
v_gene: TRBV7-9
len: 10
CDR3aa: AGSTSSYEQY

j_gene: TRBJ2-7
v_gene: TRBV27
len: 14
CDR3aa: ASSLSGRDIPHEQY

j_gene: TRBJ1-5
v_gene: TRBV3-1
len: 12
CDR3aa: ASSQAGGNQPQH

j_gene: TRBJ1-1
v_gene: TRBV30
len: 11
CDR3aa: AWIGEPNTEAF

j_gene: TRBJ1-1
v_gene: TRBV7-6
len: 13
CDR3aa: ASSSQLGLNTEAF

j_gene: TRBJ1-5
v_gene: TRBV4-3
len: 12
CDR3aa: ASSQERVGQPQH

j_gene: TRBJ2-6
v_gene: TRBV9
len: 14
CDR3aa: ASSAPPVPGANVLT

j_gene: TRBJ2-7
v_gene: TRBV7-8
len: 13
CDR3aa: ASSLRRAPPYEQY

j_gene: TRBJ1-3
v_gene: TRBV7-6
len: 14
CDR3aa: ASSLGVEGSGNTIY

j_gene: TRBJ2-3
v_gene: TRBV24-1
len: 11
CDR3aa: ATSDPVRDTQY

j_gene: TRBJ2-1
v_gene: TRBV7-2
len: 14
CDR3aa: ASSSGLAGGYNEQF

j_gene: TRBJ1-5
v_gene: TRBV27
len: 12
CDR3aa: ASSWTGEHQPQH

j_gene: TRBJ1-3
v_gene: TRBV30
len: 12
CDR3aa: AWSVRYSGNTIY

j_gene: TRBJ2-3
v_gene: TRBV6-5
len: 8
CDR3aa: ASSWPTQY

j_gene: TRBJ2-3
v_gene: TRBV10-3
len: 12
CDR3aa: AISEQESTDTQY

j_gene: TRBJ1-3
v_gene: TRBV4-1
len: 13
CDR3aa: ASSQGGTSGNTIY

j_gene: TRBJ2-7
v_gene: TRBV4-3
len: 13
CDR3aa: ASSQAWGSRYEQY

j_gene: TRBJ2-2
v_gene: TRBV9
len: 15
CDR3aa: ASSVEGIIGRTGELF

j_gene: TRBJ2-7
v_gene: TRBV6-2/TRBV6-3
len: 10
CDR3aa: ATTPGGYEQY